The clone carrying this T cell receptor beta chain was observed a few times. The data were obtained in a study of blood T cell repertoires in COVID-19. The table came from immunoSEQ multiplex PCR; TCRdb's copy has only in-frame clones and leaves some out. This table holds around 190,000 clones, around 76% found once. The CDR3 is made up of 15 amino acids. Germline V lookup: CDR1 MNHEY, CDR2 SMNVEV (reference sequence). J was trimmed by 0 bases and V by 3 bases; bases with no gene match: 1. The receptor comes from a woman aged 55 to 70 with COVID-19, enrolled during active disease. Sequencing used peripheral blood. This rearrangement joins TRBV27 to TRBJ1-2, with 10 nucleotides matching TRBD1. In nucleotides, the CDR3 is TGTGCCAGCAGTTTCGGGACAGGGGCTAACTATGGCTACACCTTC. It is translated as CASSFGTGANYGYTF.